Listed below are T cell receptor beta chains from one sample, sequenced in a study of T cells in Graves' hyperthyroidism and ophthalmopathy. Each CDR3 protein is one row after TCRdb ran MiXCR on the multiplex PCR reads. The sample includes some 420,000 distinct CDR3 sequences, approximately 13% of them seen just once. The sample taken for sequencing was blood. The receptors shown here come from a woman between 18 and 29 years old with Graves' hyperthyroidism. Both conserved end residues are part of each CDR3. The D gene is left open where the match is weak. Clone size is shown for a subset of rows, as once, few, many or a class of expanded clone.

length: 12; J: TRBJ2-5; size: many; D: .; V: TRBV2; DNA: TGTGCCAGCAGGGACAACCAAGAGACCCAGTACTTC; CDR3: CASRDNQETQYF
length: 15; J: TRBJ1-6; size: .; D: .; V: TRBV28; DNA: TGTGCCAGCACCCTCTACAGAAATCCCAATTCACCCCTCCACTTT; CDR3: CASTLYRNPNSPLHF
length: 13; J: TRBJ2-5; size: many; D: .; V: TRBV20-1; DNA: TGCAGTGCTAGGTTAGACGGAGGGGAGACCCAGTACTTC; CDR3: CSARLDGGETQYF
length: 15; J: TRBJ1-2; size: .; D: .; V: TRBV27; DNA: TGTGCCAGCAGCTTAGTCCAGGGTTCAAACTATGGCTGCACCTTC; CDR3: CASSLVQGSNYGCTF
length: 16; J: TRBJ2-1; size: many; D: TRBD2; V: TRBV12-3/TRBV12-4; DNA: TGTGCCAGCAGTCCCCCCCTACTAGCGGTTCACAATGAGCAGTTCTTC; CDR3: CASSPPLLAVHNEQFF
length: 15; J: TRBJ2-1; size: many; D: TRBD2; V: TRBV5-1; DNA: TGCGCCAGCAGCTTCAGCGGGAGGGCGGGGAATGAGCAGTTCTTC; CDR3: CASSFSGRAGNEQFF
length: 14; J: TRBJ1-4; size: few; D: .; V: TRBV6-5; DNA: TGTGCCAGCAGTTACATCAGGGTGAATGAAAAACTGTTTTTT; CDR3: CASSYIRVNEKLFF
length: 12; J: TRBJ2-3; size: .; D: .; V: TRBV30; DNA: TGTGCCTGGACAACTGGCACAGATACGCAGTATTTT; CDR3: CAWTTGTDTQYF
length: 13; J: TRBJ1-5; size: .; D: .; V: TRBV20-1; DNA: TGCAGTGCTAGTCGGGGGGCAGGCCAGCCCCAGCATTTT; CDR3: CSASRGAGQPQHF
length: 12; J: TRBJ1-6; size: .; D: .; V: TRBV7-9; DNA: TGTGCCAGCAGCATTGATAATTCACCCCTCCACTTT; CDR3: CASSIDNSPLHF
length: 15; J: TRBJ1-1; size: many; D: TRBD1; V: TRBV18; DNA: TGTGCCAGCTCCCCTGATCCAGGGGGCGTGAATGAAGCTTTCTTT; CDR3: CASSPDPGGVNEAFF
length: 12; J: TRBJ2-7; size: few; D: .; V: TRBV20-1; DNA: TGCAGTGCGCCGGGACAAGTCTACGAGCAGTACTTC; CDR3: CSAPGQVYEQYF
length: 13; J: TRBJ2-2; size: .; D: .; V: TRBV5-5; DNA: TGCGCCAGCAGCTTGGGGCGGGCCGGGGAGCTGTTTTTT; CDR3: CASSLGRAGELFF
length: 19; J: TRBJ2-1; size: .; D: TRBD2; V: TRBV25-1; DNA: TGTGCCAGCAGTCCTTCAGGACTAGCGGGAGCATGGTCCTACAATGAGCAGTTCTTC; CDR3: CASSPSGLAGAWSYNEQFF
length: 13; J: TRBJ2-4; size: .; D: .; V: TRBV30; DNA: TGTGCCTGGAGTGCCAGGGGGGGCCTCATTCAGTACTTC; CDR3: CAWSARGGLIQYF
length: 13; J: TRBJ1-2; size: .; D: TRBD1; V: TRBV7-8; DNA: TGTGCCACCGCGTTTGGACAGGGCTATGGCTACACCTTC; CDR3: CATAFGQGYGYTF
length: 16; J: TRBJ1-2; size: many; D: TRBD1; V: TRBV6-1; DNA: TGTGCCAGCAGACTCCTGAGGACAGGGGCTAACTATGGCTACACCTTC; CDR3: CASRLLRTGANYGYTF
length: 15; J: TRBJ2-7; size: .; D: TRBD1; V: TRBV27; DNA: TGTGCCACCGAAAGCGGACAGGGGGAGACCTACGAGCAGTACTTC; CDR3: CATESGQGETYEQYF
length: 14; J: TRBJ1-4; size: .; D: .; V: TRBV29-1; DNA: TGCAGCGCTAGTAAGGGTCAGGCTAATGAAAAACTGTTTTTT; CDR3: CSASKGQANEKLFF
length: 15; J: TRBJ2-7; size: few; D: .; V: TRBV20-1; DNA: TGCAGTGCTAGAGCCACCCCTAGCGTCTCCTACGAGCAGTACTTC; CDR3: CSARATPSVSYEQYF
length: 13; J: TRBJ2-5; size: many; D: .; V: TRBV20-1; DNA: TGCAGTGCTAGAGACCCGGTATACGGGGCCCAGTACTTC; CDR3: CSARDPVYGAQYF
length: 13; J: TRBJ1-5; size: many; D: .; V: TRBV19; DNA: TGTGCCAGCACTTGGGGTAGCAATCAGCCCCAGCATTTT; CDR3: CASTWGSNQPQHF
length: 15; J: TRBJ2-1; size: few; D: .; V: TRBV9; DNA: TGTGCCAGCAGCGTAGCTGGGGGAAACTACAATGAGCAGTTCTTC; CDR3: CASSVAGGNYNEQFF
length: 15; J: TRBJ1-1; size: many; D: .; V: TRBV12-3/TRBV12-4; DNA: TGTGCCAGCAGAAACAGGGCTGTTCGGAACACTGAAGCTTTCTTT; CDR3: CASRNRAVRNTEAFF
length: 13; J: TRBJ2-1; size: .; D: .; V: TRBV9; DNA: TGTGCCAGCAGCGTAGATGGAGAGGGTTCGCAGTTCTTC; CDR3: CASSVDGEGSQFF
length: 15; J: TRBJ1-1; size: many; D: .; V: TRBV11-1; DNA: TGTGCCAGCAGCTTAGCGCTATTGGGAGGAGCTGAAGCTTTCTTT; CDR3: CASSLALLGGAEAFF
length: 16; J: TRBJ2-1; size: .; D: TRBD2; V: TRBV27; DNA: TGTGCCAGCAGTTTATCCGGGACTAGCCTGGGTGCCGAGCAGTTCTTC; CDR3: CASSLSGTSLGAEQFF
length: 13; J: TRBJ2-7; size: many; D: .; V: TRBV7-9; DNA: TGTGCCAGCAGCTCGAAAGCCTCCTACGAGCAGTACTTC; CDR3: CASSSKASYEQYF
length: 15; J: TRBJ2-3; size: .; D: TRBD2; V: TRBV27; DNA: TGTGCCAGCAGTTCCCTAGCGGGAGGCTCAGATACGCAGTATTTT; CDR3: CASSSLAGGSDTQYF